A single sample is the source of the 24 T cell receptor beta chains below, sequenced in a study of blood T cell repertoires in COVID-19. Clones were read by immunoSEQ multiplex PCR, and TCRdb kept only the in-frame ones, dropping some. The sample comprises 180,000 or so clones, more than 75% of which are singletons, and 3.7% rests with the top ten. Source material: peripheral blood. All receptors come from a man younger than 35 with active or convalescent COVID-19.

In nucleotides, the CDR3 is TGTGCCAGCAGTGAACCGACAGGGGAGGATACGCAGTATTTT. Translating it yields CASSEPTGEDTQYF. The chain employs TRBV28 and TRBJ2-3; 8 positions match TRBD1. Germline trimming cut 5 bases from V and 6 bases from J; bases unmatched to any gene: 7. The CDR3 loop spans 14 amino acids. Germline-derived CDR1 and CDR2 are MDHEN and SYDVKM.

The chain employs TRBV10-3 and TRBJ2-5; 7 nucleotides align to TRBD2. This CDR3 contains 11 residues. Germline CDR1 ENHRY, CDR2 SYGVKD. Trimming removed 11 bases from V and 5 bases from J; junction bases left unmatched: 5. CDR3 in DNA: TGTGCCGGGGGGGGGACCGAGACCCAGTACTTC. Its translation: CAGGGTETQYF.

The genes are TRBV30 and TRBJ2-5; 10 nucleotides line up with TRBD1. The germline V gene encodes CDR1 GTSNPN and CDR2 SVGIG (reference sequence). The ends lost 0 bases at V and 5 bases at J; junction bases unmatched: 6. This CDR3 has 15 residues. This chain's CDR3 is CAWSVDRGPWETQYF. In nucleotides, the CDR3 is TGTGCCTGGAGTGTAGACAGGGGGCCTTGGGAGACCCAGTACTTC.

V gene TRBV7-8 combines with J gene TRBJ1-2; D is unclear. The CDR3 is made up of 16 amino acids. Germline V gives CDR1 SGHVS, CDR2 FQNEAQ. Trimming took 1 base from V and 4 from J, leaving 16 bases between them. CDR3 coding DNA: TGTGCCAGCAGCTTAGATACAGCGAAAGGACTCTATGGCTACACCTTC. Translated: CASSLDTAKGLYGYTF. The full variable domain, rest sourced from reference TRBV7-8 and TRBJ1-2, is GAGVSQSPRYKVAKRGQDVALRCDPISGHVSLFWYQQALGQGPEFLTYFQNEAQLDKSGLPSDRFFAERPEGSVSTLKIQRTQQEDSAVYLCASSLDTAKGLYGYTFGSGTRLTVV.

V and J are TRBV5-1 and TRBJ1-1; TRBD1 matches at 8 bases. Trimming at V came to 3 bases and at J to 3 bases, leaving 4 bases not matched to a gene. This CDR3 spans 14 amino acids. Germline V lookup: CDR1 SGHRS, CDR2 YFSETQ. The CDR3 sequence: CASSYLDRDTEAFF. The DNA of the CDR3 is TGCGCCAGCAGCTATCTGGACAGGGACACTGAAGCTTTCTTT.

J is TRBJ2-7 and V is TRBV9, with 8 bases aligning to TRBD2. The CDR3 has 16 residues. V was clipped by 0 bases and J by 2 bases; unmatched bases: 7. Germline CDR1 SGDLS, CDR2 YYNGEE. The CDR3 protein is CASSVGPTSGTYEQYF. The CDR3 DNA reads as TGTGCCAGCAGCGTAGGCCCTACTAGCGGAACCTACGAGCAGTACTTC.

This sequence joins TRBV6-5 and TRBJ1-5; D uncertain. Germline V lookup: CDR1 MNHEY, CDR2 SVGAGI. V lost 8 bases to trimming and J lost 5 bases, with 13 bases between them. There are 13 residues in the CDR3. The CDR3 loop reads CASGSVLYQPQHF. The CDR3 DNA sequence: TGTGCCAGCGGCAGTGTCTTATATCAGCCCCAGCATTTT.

The chain recombines TRBV7-9 with TRBJ1-1, with D perhaps TRBD1 (6 bases). V gave up 1 base and J gave up 11 bases, with 14 bases separating them. There are 13 residues in the CDR3. Germline CDR1 and CDR2: SEHNR and FQNEAQ (reference sequence). CDR3 region: CASSLGDRPEAFF. CDR3 sequence (DNA): TGTGCCAGCAGCTTAGGTGACAGGCCCGAGGCTTTCTTT.

V is TRBV3-1 (or the pseudogene TRBV3-2) and J is TRBJ2-5; D is perhaps TRBD2 (5 bases). The V gene's germline CDR1 is LGHDT and CDR2 YNNKEL (reference sequence). V was shortened by 4 bases and J by 4 bases, with 13 bases between the two germline ends. The CDR3 is made up of 14 amino acids. The CDR3 nucleotides read TGTGCCAGCAGCCGGTTGCAAGGAGGAGAGACCCAGTACTTC. Translating it yields CASSRLQGGETQYF.

This sequence joins TRBV5-4 and TRBJ2-5; perhaps TRBD2 as D (5 bases). The CDR3 loop spans 14 amino acids. The V end lost 1 base, the J end lost 1 base, and 8 bases lay between the germline ends. Germline CDR1 reads SGHNT; CDR2 reads YYREEE (reference sequence). CDR3 in amino acids: CASSLTGSQETQYF. The CDR3 DNA sequence: TGTGCCAGCAGCTTGACGGGATCCCAAGAGACCCAGTACTTC.

In its sample, this clone was seen once. This chain links TRBV27 with TRBJ1-1, with D maybe TRBD1 (5 bases). Trimming took 3 bases from V and 2 from J, leaving 13 bases between them. CDR1 and CDR2 from the germline V gene are MNHEY and SMNVEV (reference sequence). This CDR3 is built from 15 residues. In DNA form, the CDR3 reads TGTGCCAGCAGTTTGGGGTCGCAGGGTAACACTGAAGCTTTCTTT. This encodes CASSLGSQGNTEAFF.

CDR3 in amino acids: CASRAGQGRTDTQYF. The CDR3, as DNA: TGTGCCAGCAGGGCGGGACAGGGACGGACAGATACGCAGTATTTT. The chain combines TRBV28 with TRBJ2-3; 9 bases line up with TRBD1. Germline lookup yields CDR1 MDHEN and CDR2 SYDVKM. After removal of 6 bases from V and 3 bases from J, the junction contained 7 bases not matched to a gene. The CDR3 has 15 residues.

The chain recombines TRBV9 with TRBJ2-4, with D perhaps TRBD2 (6 bases). CDR3 length: 19 amino acids. The V gene lost 2 bases and the J gene lost 0 bases, with 21 bases spanning the gap. Looked up from germline, CDR1 is SGDLS and CDR2 is YYNGEE. CDR3 in amino acids: CASSVGGFGDKLAKNIQYF. The CDR3 DNA reads as TGTGCCAGCAGCGTCGGGGGTTTCGGGGATAAATTAGCCAAAAACATTCAGTACTTC.

In DNA form, the CDR3 reads TGCGCCAGCAGCCAGGCGCCATATTACGAGCAGTACGTC. Its protein product is CASSQAPYYEQYV. This chain connects TRBV10-2 to TRBJ2-7; D gene unclear. From germline, CDR1 is WSHSY and CDR2 SAAADI. V dropped 6 bases and J dropped 4 bases, with 13 bases sitting between them. This CDR3 region has 13 residues.

In the case of this clone: The sample carries other DNA sequences with the same CDR3. V is TRBV9 and J is TRBJ2-3, with 14 bases matching TRBD2. The CDR3 length is 16 residues. V was clipped by 2 bases and J by 3 bases; unmatched bases: 2. Germline values: CDR1 SGDLS, CDR2 YYNGEE. DNA of the CDR3: TGTGCCAGCAGCGTCGGGACTAGCGGGAGTACAGATACGCAGTATTTT. Translation: CASSVGTSGSTDTQYF. Supplemented by reference TRBV9 and TRBJ2-3, the full variable domain reads DSGVTQTPKHLITATGQRVTLRCSPRSGDLSVYWYQQSLDQGLQFLIQYYNGEERAKGNILERFSAQQFPDLHSELNLSSLELGDSALYFCASSVGTSGSTDTQYFGPGTRLTVL.

This clone was recorded only once. This chain links TRBV2 with TRBJ1-6, with a weak D call TRBD1 (5 bases). The germline gives CDR1 SNHLY, CDR2 FYNNEI. The CDR3 contains 13 residues. The V and J ends lost 7 bases and 14 bases respectively, with 18 bases between them. The CDR3 coding sequence is TGTGCCAGCACCGCGGACTGGCCGGGGGCCCTCCACTTT. Translated: CASTADWPGALHF.

The chain joins TRBV6-5 to TRBJ1-5, with D perhaps matching TRBD1 (5 bases). Deletions cut 6 bases from V and 0 bases from J, with 9 bases between. Germline CDR1 and CDR2: MNHEY and SVGAGI. This CDR3 contains 14 residues. The CDR3 sequence is CASSGGDSNQPQHF. The CDR3, as DNA: TGTGCCAGCAGCGGAGGGGATAGCAATCAGCCCCAGCATTTT.

The chain combines TRBV18 with TRBJ2-1; 14 positions agree with TRBD2. The germline V gene has CDR1 KGHSH and CDR2 LQKENI. Germline trimming cut 2 bases from V and 10 bases from J; bases unmatched to any gene: 4. The CDR3 is 15 residues long. The CDR3 DNA reads as TGTGCCAGCTCACCATCAGGGACTAGCGGGGGAGAGCAGTTCTTC. Its translation: CASSPSGTSGGEQFF.

This chain connects TRBV10-3 to TRBJ2-2, with TRBD1 matching over 8 bases. V gave up 4 bases and J gave up 4 bases; unmatched junction bases: 5. The CDR3 sequence is 15 residues long. Germline V lookup: CDR1 ENHRY, CDR2 SYGVKD. The CDR3 region has the DNA TGTGCCATCAGTGGGACAGGGTCAGGCACCGGGGAGCTGTTTTTT. This encodes CAISGTGSGTGELFF.

The genes are TRBV30 and TRBJ2-7; D gene uncertain. Trimming took 2 bases from V and 1 from J, leaving 6 bases between them. Germline CDR1 GTSNPN, CDR2 SVGIG (reference sequence). The CDR3 totals 12 residues. CDR3 residues: CAWSKQSYEQYF. CDR3 sequence (DNA): TGTGCCTGGAGTAAACAGTCCTACGAGCAGTACTTC.

V gene TRBV7-6 combines with J gene TRBJ1-6, with unresolved D. Trimming shortened V by 0 bases and J by 0 bases, and 6 bases separated the two germline ends. CDR3 size: 16 residues. Germline loops: CDR1 SGHVS, CDR2 FNYEAQ. DNA for the CDR3: TGTGCCAGCAGCTTAGCGGTCAGCTCCTATAATTCACCCCTCCACTTT. This sequence encodes CASSLAVSSYNSPLHF. Supplemented by reference TRBV7-6 and TRBJ1-6, the full variable domain reads GAGVSQSPRYKVTKRGQDVALRCDPISGHVSLYWYRQALGQGPEFLTYFNYEAQQDKSGLPNDRFSAERPEGSISTLTIQRTEQRDSAMYRCASSLAVSSYNSPLHFGNGTRLTVT.

The gene calls are TRBV4-1 and TRBJ2-3; 9 bases agree with TRBD2. Unmatched junction bases numbered 5, after V lost 1 base and J lost 6 bases. Germline values: CDR1 MGHRA, CDR2 YSYEKL. This CDR3 has 15 residues. CDR3 loop: CASSQVGLAVDTQYF. For the CDR3, the DNA is TGCGCCAGCAGCCAAGTGGGACTAGCAGTGGATACGCAGTATTTT.

This chain joins TRBV4-2 and TRBJ2-3, with 8 positions matching TRBD2. Germline assignment: CDR1 LGHNA and CDR2 YNFKEQ. The V segment lost 4 bases and the J segment 2 bases; nucleotides outside the gene matches: 5. The CDR3 runs 15 residues. The CDR3 is CASSLQRESTDTQYF. The CDR3 bases are TGTGCCAGCAGCCTACAGCGGGAGTCCACAGATACGCAGTATTTT.

This clone was counted a single time. The chain recombines TRBV19 with TRBJ2-3; tentative D call: TRBD2 (5 bases). The germline V gene encodes CDR1 LNHDA and CDR2 SQIVND (reference sequence). The CDR3 is 13 residues long. V shed 1 base and J shed 7 bases, with 9 bases lying between them. The CDR3: CASSIGRVNTQYF. CDR3 nucleotides: TGTGCCAGTAGTATAGGGCGGGTCAATACGCAGTATTTT.